Following are 17 T cell receptor beta chains from one sample sequenced in a study of tumor-infiltrating lymphocytes in oesophageal squamous cell carcinoma. A single record per CDR3 protein comes from TCRdb applying MiXCR to the PCR reads. Among around 11,000 distinct CDR3 sequences, about 60% were seen once, and the ten largest hold around 24%. The sample was esophageal tumor tissue. The receptor set was obtained from a male donor with esophageal squamous cell carcinoma.

This clonotype was observed many times. The chain recombines TRBV6-6 with TRBJ2-1; 10 bases agree with TRBD1. CDR3 length: 17 amino acids. Germline assignment: CDR1 MNHNY and CDR2 SVGAGI (reference sequence). J gave up 2 bases and V 2 bases, and 6 bases lay outside the gene matches. The CDR3 loop is CASSYDRGHRPYNEQFF. The CDR3 nucleotides are TGTGCCAGCAGTTACGACAGGGGGCACCGTCCCTACAATGAGCAGTTCTTC.

This clonotype was counted many times. CDR3 in amino acids: CASSQPGRLSYGYTF. The CDR3 coding sequence is TGCGCCAGCAGCCAACCTGGCCGCTTGTCGTATGGCTACACCTTC. This chain connects TRBV4-1 to TRBJ1-2; D not certain. CDR3 length: 15 amino acids. Trimming stripped 2 bases from V and 5 bases from J, with 15 bases between. The germline V gene encodes CDR1 MGHRA and CDR2 YSYEKL.

The chain couples TRBV12-3 or TRBV12-4 to TRBJ2-7, with D possibly called TRBD1 or TRBD2 (6 bases each). Trimming shortened V by 6 bases and J by 2 bases, and 14 bases separated the two germline ends. The length of the CDR3 is 14 residues. In DNA, the CDR3 is TGTGCCAGCAGCCGGGGGCCCGGTACCTACGAGCAGTACTTC. Translation gives CASSRGPGTYEQYF.

With respect to this clonotype: The junction does not match germline at one end; this may be a read error. This rearrangement joins TRBV5-6 to TRBJ1-6, with D unresolved. The germline gives CDR1 SGHDT, CDR2 YYEEEE. The CDR3 is 14 residues long. In DNA form, the CDR3 reads TGTGCCAGCAGCTTGGCCGGTAGAGAAGAGTCCCAGTACTTT. It translates to CASSLAGREESQYF.

The chain uses TRBV6-6 and TRBJ1-1, with D perhaps matching TRBD1 (5 bases). The tail of the sequence fits TRBJ1-6 better, so the J call may be wrong. The CDR3 runs 14 residues. The germline V gene encodes CDR1 MNHNY and CDR2 SVGAGI (reference sequence). This CDR3 is CASSMGDSNSPLHF. For the CDR3, the DNA is TGTGCCAGCAGTATGGGGGATTCTAATTCACCCCTCCACTTT.

The chain employs TRBV12-3 or TRBV12-4 and TRBJ2-4; 7 nucleotides align to TRBD1. The V segment lost 7 bases and the J segment 13 bases; nucleotides outside the gene matches: 19. The CDR3 spans 15 residues. Written as DNA, the CDR3 is TGTGCCAGCAAAAGGGGGCAGGGGGTAGTGGATGAGCAGTACTTC. The encoded protein is CASKRGQGVVDEQYF.

As regards this clonotype: It may be a read error: a sequence one base away is much more abundant. This rearrangement joins TRBV12-3 or TRBV12-4 to TRBJ2-6; TRBD2 agrees at 9 bases. The closer fit of TRBJ2-1 to the DNA end suggests the J call may be wrong. The CDR3 spans 17 residues. Written as DNA, the CDR3 is TGTGCCAGCAGTTCTCGAAGGACTAGCGACTCCTCCTACGAGCAGTTCTTC. As protein: CASSSRRTSDSSYEQFF.

In its sample, this clonotype was seen many times. This chain joins TRBV5-4 and TRBJ2-7, with 8 nucleotides matching TRBD1. V shed 1 base and J 0 bases; nucleotides not matched to a gene: 0. CDR3 length: 14 residues. In germline, CDR1 is SGHNT, CDR2 YYREEE (reference sequence). CDR3 DNA: TGTGCCAGCAGCTTGCAGGGGGCCTCCTACGAGCAGTACTTC. It codes for CASSLQGASYEQYF.

In this sample, this clonotype turned up many times. The chain carries TRBV7-2 and TRBJ1-1; TRBD1 might be the D (6 bases). The CDR3 consists of 13 residues. The germline V gene encodes CDR1 SGHTA and CDR2 FQGNSA. V was pared by 4 bases and J by 3 bases, with 9 bases between. CDR3 sequence reads: CASSWQGYTEAFF. Written as DNA, the CDR3 is TGTGCCAGCAGCTGGCAGGGGTACACTGAAGCTTTCTTT. The full variable domain, completed using reference TRBV7-2 and TRBJ1-1, is GAGVSQSPSNKVTEKGKDVELRCDPISGHTALYWYRQSLGQGLEFLIYFQGNSAPDKSGLPSDRFSAERTGGSVSTLTIQRTQQEDSAVYLCASSWQGYTEAFFGQGTRLTVV.

There are many counts of this clonotype. The genes are TRBV5-1 and TRBJ1-4; the D is unclear. The CDR3 is 16 amino acids. Germline V lookup: CDR1 SGHRS, CDR2 YFSETQ. Trimming took 2 bases from V and 0 from J, leaving 11 bases between them. CDR3 nucleotide sequence: TGCGCCAGCAGCTTTTCTGGATTTGCAACTAATGAAAAACTGTTTTTT. It encodes CASSFSGFATNEKLFF.

The sample holds a few counts of this clonotype. The chain is built from TRBV12-3 or TRBV12-4 and TRBJ2-1, with D perhaps TRBD1 or TRBD2 (6 bases each). The DNA end is a closer match to TRBJ2-7, so the J assignment may be wrong. The length of the CDR3 is 14 residues. The CDR3 protein is CASSPQGGINEQYF. For the CDR3, the DNA is TGTGCCAGCAGCCCACAGGGAGGAATCAATGAGCAGTACTTC.

This chain uses TRBV7-2 with TRBJ2-7; D is uncertain. Germline assignment: CDR1 SGHTA and CDR2 FQGNSA. The length of the CDR3 is 13 residues. Trimming removed 4 bases from V and 9 bases from J, with 16 bases in between. CDR3 bases: TGTGCCAGCAGCTCCCCTAGTGTAAGAGGGCAGTACTTC. The encoded protein is CASSSPSVRGQYF.

By share, this clonotype counts as medium-sized. This chain links TRBV7-9 with TRBJ1-1; weak D call: TRBD1 (5 bases). The CDR3 covers 14 residues. V dropped 2 bases and J dropped 3 bases, with 10 bases sitting between them. Germline V gene data show CDR1 as SEHNR and CDR2 as FQNEAQ (reference sequence). CDR3 sequence reads: CASSLMGRDTEAFF. CDR3 DNA sequence: TGTGCCAGCAGCTTAATGGGGCGGGACACTGAAGCTTTCTTT.

The genes are TRBV7-2 and TRBJ2-3; 8 nucleotides agree with TRBD2. Germline V gene sequence: CDR1 SGHTA, CDR2 FQGNSA. This CDR3 spans 16 amino acids. Trimming at V came to 5 bases and at J to 2 bases, leaving 9 bases not matched to a gene. CDR3 loop: CASSGWTSHTTDTQYF. The CDR3 DNA sequence: TGTGCCAGCAGCGGCTGGACTAGCCATACCACAGATACGCAGTATTTT. Based on the CDR3 plus reference TRBV7-2 and TRBJ2-3, the full variable domain is GAGVSQSPSNKVTEKGKDVELRCDPISGHTALYWYRQSLGQGLEFLIYFQGNSAPDKSGLPSDRFSAERTGGSVSTLTIQRTQQEDSAVYLCASSGWTSHTTDTQYFGPGTRLTVL.

The rearrangement joins TRBV7-2 to TRBJ2-7; TRBD2 matches 15 bases. The end of the DNA aligns better with TRBJ2-1, so the J call may be wrong. Germline V gene lookup returns CDR1 SGHTA and CDR2 FQGNSA. There are 15 residues in the CDR3. CDR3 amino acids: CASSLSGTSGGEQFF. The CDR3 nucleotides are TGTGCCAGCAGCTTATCCGGGACTAGCGGGGGGGAGCAGTTCTTC.

This clonotype was seen many times. V gene TRBV12-2 combines with J gene TRBJ1-5; TRBD1, the table's D call, lacks a check against the DNA. TRBV12-2 is marked as a pseudogene. The CDR3 loop spans 16 amino acids. This CDR3 is CASRVSGTYYNQPQHF. The CDR3 DNA sequence: TGTGCAAGTCGCGTCTCCGGGACCTATTACAATCAGCCCCAGCATTTT.

The genes are TRBV7-9 and TRBJ1-1; no clear D gene. V lost 6 bases to trimming and J lost 1 base, with 6 bases between them. Germline CDR1 and CDR2: SEHNR and FQNEAQ (reference sequence). The CDR3 is 12 amino acids. The DNA for the CDR3 is TGTGCCAGCAGGGACGGGAACACTGAAGCTTTCTTT. Protein sequence: CASRDGNTEAFF.